A selection of T cell receptor beta chains follows, all from one sample in a study of blood T cells in healthy people across ages. Each CDR3 protein gets one entry after TCRdb re-called the 5' RACE reads with MiXCR. Found here are over a million distinct CDR3 sequences, around 40% of them singletons; the top ten hold about 4%. The sequencing sample was made of blood. Every receptor here comes from a young woman in good health. The CDR3 runs from the conserved cysteine through the conserved F or W. The order of the fields is V gene, CDR3 protein.

>TRBV6-6
CASGPMGRNSPLHF
>TRBV5-4
CASSPSGRGSYEQYF
>TRBV4-3
CASSQDVDLGEQYF
>TRBV7-2
CASSFLVGGGTTEAFF
>TRBV7-3
CASSLLGGAYNEQYF
>TRBV29-1
CSVARTTANYGYTF
>TRBV2
CAGSSGLAYPHTDTQYF
>TRBV4-1
CASSQVYASGGRYEQYF
>TRBV6-2/TRBV6-3
CASSLGVWADTQYF
>TRBV9
CASSVDPGRLADTQYF
>TRBV29-1
CSVQRQGNYGYTF
>TRBV18
CASSPGRGQYNEQYF
>TRBV5-1
CASSFSSPPNTEAFF
>TRBV6-5
CASSYLPGGGGYEQYF
>TRBV4-2
CASSQARIRLAGAYEQYF
>TRBV7-2
CASSLEGLAVYEQYF
>TRBV7-2
CASSLFSGETTDTQYF
>TRBV6-1
CASNRKGLGQPQHF